These 19 T cell receptor beta chains were all obtained from the same sample, sequenced in a study of blood T cell repertoires in COVID-19. Generated by immunoSEQ multiplex PCR, the TCRdb table keeps only in-frame clones and is missing some. Of under 250,000 clones in the sample, roughly 84% were seen once. Sequencing was carried out using peripheral blood. The receptor source for this set is a woman aged 80 or older with acute or convalescent COVID-19.

V and J are TRBV6-6 and TRBJ2-7; TRBD1 agrees at 12 bases. This CDR3 spans 15 amino acids. Germline V gives CDR1 MNHNY, CDR2 SVGAGI (reference sequence). The V and J ends lost 5 bases and 7 bases, in that order; junction bases with no gene match: 9. Here the CDR3 reads CASSDPGQGAFEQYF. CDR3 DNA sequence: TGTGCCAGCAGTGATCCGGGACAGGGGGCGTTTGAGCAGTACTTC.

The chain is built from TRBV27 and TRBJ1-1; D is possibly TRBD1 (6 bases). Trimming pared 2 bases from V and 1 base from J, leaving 8 bases between. Germline loops: CDR1 MNHEY, CDR2 SMNVEV (reference sequence). The CDR3 runs to 14 residues. CDR3 region: CASSLRDTNTEAFF. The CDR3 coding sequence is TGTGCCAGCAGTTTAAGGGACACGAACACTGAAGCTTTCTTT.

The CDR3 loop reads CASTLSGGDEQYF. DNA for the CDR3: TGTGCCAGCACCTTAAGCGGGGGGGACGAGCAGTACTTC. V usage is TRBV28 and J usage is TRBJ2-7, with 10 positions matching TRBD2. Germline values: CDR1 MDHEN, CDR2 SYDVKM. The CDR3 is 13 residues long. V lost 7 bases and J lost 5; bases outside the gene matches: 5.

The chain joins TRBV7-2 to TRBJ1-6, with 11 bases aligning to TRBD1. This CDR3 comprises 16 residues. Per germline, CDR1 SGHTA and CDR2 FQGNSA. Trimming at V came to 2 bases and at J to 7 bases, leaving 4 bases not matched to a gene. The CDR3, as DNA: TGTGCCAGCAGCTTAAGGACAGGGGGCCGGAATTCACCCCTCCACTTT. Translating it yields CASSLRTGGRNSPLHF.

This clone was seen more than once but under ten times. This chain uses TRBV6-4 with TRBJ2-1; the D gene is possibly TRBD2 (7 bases). The CDR3 has 16 residues. In germline, CDR1 is MRHNA, CDR2 SNTAGT. V was trimmed by 7 bases and J by 8 bases, leaving 24 bases between them. The CDR3 loop is CASNPGGPSRLDEQFF. The DNA for the CDR3 is TGTGCCAGCAACCCCGGGGGGCCTAGCAGGTTGGATGAGCAGTTCTTC.

The rearrangement links TRBV6-5 to TRBJ1-4; possible D gene TRBD1, 5 bases. Trimming cost V 4 bases and J 3 bases, with 15 bases left between them. The CDR3 has 16 amino acids. Germline CDR1 and CDR2: MNHEY and SVGAGI. CDR3 protein: CASSLGTGDSNEKLFF. CDR3 bases: TGTGCCAGCAGTTTGGGCACGGGGGATTCTAATGAAAAACTGTTTTTT.

The J gene is TRBJ2-1, the V gene TRBV6-4; D possibly corresponds to TRBD2 (6 bases). The CDR3 is 15 residues long. V lost 4 bases and J 5 bases, leaving 15 bases between the germline ends. Germline V CDR1 and CDR2: MRHNA, SNTAGT. The CDR3, as DNA: TGTGCCAGCAGTGCCCCGGTTGGGAGGAACAATGAGCAGTTCTTC. Translating it yields CASSAPVGRNNEQFF.

The rearrangement links TRBV15 to TRBJ1-4; D perhaps matches TRBD1 (6 bases). This CDR3 contains 14 residues. V lost 1 base and J lost 7, with 10 bases in between. The germline CDR1 and CDR2 sequences are LNHNV and YYDKDF (reference sequence). CDR3 loop: CATSRATGSEKLFF. The CDR3 DNA is TGTGCCACCAGCAGAGCAACAGGGAGTGAAAAACTGTTTTTT.

This chain joins TRBV11-3 and TRBJ1-2; 9 bases line up with TRBD1. V lost 1 base, J lost 7 bases, and 10 bases stayed unmatched. The CDR3 runs 16 residues. The V gene's germline CDR1 is SGHNT and CDR2 YENEEA. The CDR3 DNA is TGTGCCAGCAGCTTAGTTGGGACAGGGAGGAATTTTGGCTACACCTTC. It translates to CASSLVGTGRNFGYTF. Drawing the rest from reference TRBV11-3 and TRBJ1-2, the complete variable domain is EAGVVQSPRYKIIEKKQPVAFWCNPISGHNTLYWYLQNLGQGPELLIRYENEEAVDDSQLPKDRFSAERLKGVDSTLKIQPAELGDSAVYLCASSLVGTGRNFGYTFGSGTRLTVV.

V gene TRBV6-4 combines with J gene TRBJ1-1; D possibly corresponds to TRBD1 (6 bases). The CDR3 length is 15 residues. The V end lost 4 bases, the J end lost 1 base, and 13 bases lay between the germline ends. Germline V gene data show CDR1 as MRHNA and CDR2 as SNTAGT. CDR3 sequence: CASSANGGRNTEAFF. For the CDR3, the DNA is TGTGCCAGCAGTGCCAACGGGGGGCGGAACACTGAAGCTTTCTTT.

The table lists this clone with a count of one. V and J are TRBV7-2 and TRBJ2-2, with D possibly matching TRBD1 (6 bases). V lost 4 bases to trimming and J lost 5 bases, with 8 bases between them. The CDR3 has 13 amino acids. The V gene's germline CDR1 is SGHTA and CDR2 FQGNSA. CDR3: CASSWTATGELFF. The CDR3 DNA reads TGTGCCAGCAGCTGGACAGCAACCGGGGAGCTGTTTTTT.

CDR3 nucleotides: TGTGCCTGGAGTGTTCAGGGTAGCGGAAAACTGTTTTTT. Protein sequence: CAWSVQGSGKLFF. The genes are TRBV30 and TRBJ1-4; D might be TRBD1 (5 bases). This CDR3 contains 13 residues. Trimming left V 0 bases short and J 10 bases short, with 12 bases between. CDR1 and CDR2 from the germline V gene are GTSNPN and SVGIG (reference sequence).

The chain employs TRBV7-2 and TRBJ2-1, with 10 nucleotides matching TRBD2. The germline gives CDR1 SGHTA, CDR2 FQGNSA. The junction had 8 bases not matched to a gene; V was cut back by 4 bases and J by 2 bases. The CDR3 extends over 17 amino acids. The CDR3 spells CASSWRLAGGPYNEQFF. In nucleotides, the CDR3 is TGTGCCAGCAGCTGGAGATTAGCGGGGGGTCCCTACAATGAGCAGTTCTTC.

The V and J genes are TRBV28 and TRBJ1-2; D uncertain. This CDR3 spans 11 amino acids. From germline, CDR1 is MDHEN and CDR2 SYDVKM. The V end was cut by 4 bases, the J end by 7 bases, with 7 bases between. CDR3 coding DNA: TGTGCCAGCAGTTCCTCGTTTGGCTACACCTTC. Translated: CASSSSFGYTF.

The V gene is TRBV19, the J gene TRBJ2-3, with TRBD2 identical over 9 bases. Per the germline V gene, CDR1 is LNHDA and CDR2 is SQIVND (reference sequence). V shed 3 bases and J 6 bases; nucleotides not matched to a gene: 16. This CDR3 is 18 amino acids long. CDR3 loop: CASSIVALGGGALDTQYF. The CDR3, as DNA: TGTGCCAGTAGTATCGTAGCGTTGGGCGGGGGGGCCCTGGATACGCAGTATTTT.

V is TRBV21-1 and J is TRBJ1-4; the table's D call of TRBD1 was not tested on the DNA. TRBV21-1 is marked as a pseudogene. The CDR3 is 21 amino acids. CDR3 residues: CASSRKPTGGAWSSRNEKLFF. CDR3 in DNA: TGTGCCAGCAGCCGAAAACCTACAGGGGGCGCCTGGAGCAGTAGAAATGAAAAACTGTTTTTT.

The chain joins TRBV18 to TRBJ1-2; TRBD1 agrees at 7 bases. The ends lost 5 bases at V and 4 bases at J; junction bases unmatched: 10. CDR1 is KGHSH and CDR2 is LQKENI in the germline V gene. This CDR3 is 15 amino acids long. Here the CDR3 reads CASSIDRDGSYGYTF. CDR3 sequence (DNA): TGTGCCAGCTCAATAGACAGGGATGGATCCTATGGCTACACCTTC.

The V gene is TRBV9, the J gene TRBJ2-1; TRBD2 agrees at 11 bases. CDR1 and CDR2 (germline): SGDLS, YYNGEE. The CDR3 totals 15 residues. V gave up 4 bases and J gave up 6 bases; unmatched junction bases: 6. The CDR3 loop is CASSLQLAGANEQFF. CDR3 sequence (DNA): TGTGCCAGCAGCCTCCAACTAGCGGGGGCCAATGAGCAGTTCTTC.

This chain uses TRBV5-1 with TRBJ2-1; 15 positions match TRBD2. Trimming cost V 4 bases and J 3 bases; bases outside gene matches: 11. The length of the CDR3 is 19 residues. Germline V gene lookup returns CDR1 SGHRS and CDR2 YFSETQ. The CDR3 spells CASSQGLAGGLYLYNEQFF. The CDR3 region has the DNA TGCGCCAGCAGCCAGGGACTAGCGGGGGGCCTATACCTCTACAATGAGCAGTTCTTC.